These 9 T cell receptor beta chains were all obtained from the same sample, sequenced in a study of Tregs in tolerant kidney transplant recipients. Recipients received nonmyeloablative bone marrow transplants from related graft donors, with transient mixed chimerism. The method was immunoSEQ multiplex PCR; TCRdb's version includes in-frame clones alone and lacks a portion of them. The table has some 21,000 clones, 81% seen once. The specimen was CD8+ T cells from blood (PBMCs), collected 6 months after the transplant. The receptors were sampled from a human patient who received a combined kidney and bone marrow transplant. Some of the T cells might come from the graft donor.

The V gene is TRBV7-3, the J gene TRBJ2-3; 12 bases align to TRBD2. Germline V lookup: CDR1 SGHTA, CDR2 FQGTGA. The length of the CDR3 is 15 residues. V trimming: 3 bases; J trimming: 4 bases; junction bases outside the gene matches: 2. CDR3 sequence (DNA): TGTGCCAGCAGCTTCGGACTAGCGGGGTCAGATACGCAGTATTTT. It yields the protein CASSFGLAGSDTQYF.

The rearrangement links TRBV9 to TRBJ1-6; unclear D gene. The CDR3 sequence is 14 residues long. Trimming left V 3 bases short and J 7 bases short, with 11 bases between. The germline V gene encodes CDR1 SGDLS and CDR2 YYNGEE. CDR3 protein: CASSGSGINSPLHF. CDR3 nucleotides: TGTGCCAGCAGCGGCTCCGGGATAAATTCACCCCTCCACTTT.

About this clone itself: The junction differs from germline at one of its ends, possibly a read error. The same CDR3 is also encoded by other DNA sequences in this sample. As DNA, the CDR3 is TGTGCCAGCAGCTTCCAGGGGAATTCCCCCCTCCACTTT. Translation gives CASSFQGNSPLHF. The chain employs TRBV5-4 and TRBJ1-6, with D possibly matching TRBD1 (6 bases). Germline CDR1 and CDR2: SGHNT and YYREEE (reference sequence). The CDR3 totals 13 residues.

The chain has TRBV27 and TRBJ2-3; 12 nucleotides align to TRBD2. Germline assignment: CDR1 MNHEY and CDR2 SMNVEV (reference sequence). The trim removed 4 bases at V and 10 bases at J, leaving 12 bases unmatched. CDR3 length equals 16 residues. DNA for the CDR3: TGTGCCAGCAGTTCCGGACTAGCGGGACCCCTGGGGGCGCAGTATTTT. Translated: CASSSGLAGPLGAQYF.

The chain uses TRBV27 and TRBJ2-7; 7 nucleotides line up with TRBD1. Germline loops: CDR1 MNHEY, CDR2 SMNVEV (reference sequence). V lost 6 bases and J lost 2; bases outside the gene matches: 4. The CDR3 extends over 13 amino acids. CDR3: CASSQGDTYEQYF. DNA of the CDR3: TGTGCCAGCAGCCAGGGGGACACCTACGAGCAGTACTTC.

The chain is built from TRBV27 and TRBJ1-6; 9 bases align to TRBD1. This CDR3 contains 14 residues. CDR1 and CDR2 (germline): MNHEY, SMNVEV (reference sequence). Trimming cost V 6 bases and J 10 bases; bases outside gene matches: 7. In nucleotides, the CDR3 is TGTGCCAGCAGCCGGGACAGGGATGGGTCACCCCTCCACTTT. Amino acid sequence: CASSRDRDGSPLHF.

The rearrangement joins TRBV19 to TRBJ2-3; 7 bases are shared with TRBD2. The CDR3 consists of 16 residues. Germline V gene data show CDR1 as LNHDA and CDR2 as SQIVND (reference sequence). After removal of 3 bases from V and 3 bases from J, the junction contained 9 bases not matched to a gene. DNA for the CDR3: TGTGCCAGTAGTATTTCCGGGGGAGGGCCGACAGATACGCAGTATTTT. Translated: CASSISGGGPTDTQYF.

This clone was picked up one time. The rearrangement uses TRBV7-9 and TRBJ1-2; maybe TRBD1 (5 bases). Trimming took 1 base from V and 6 from J, leaving 12 bases between them. Per germline, CDR1 SEHNR and CDR2 FQNEAQ (reference sequence). The CDR3 spans 14 residues. CDR3 in amino acids: CASSLVLREDGYTF. The DNA of the CDR3 is TGTGCCAGCAGCTTAGTGCTCAGGGAGGATGGCTACACCTTC.

This chain joins TRBV29-1 and TRBJ1-1; D gene uncertain. Germline lookup yields CDR1 SQVTM and CDR2 ANQGSEA. V lost 0 bases, J lost 6 bases, and 8 bases lay in between. CDR3 size: 12 residues. DNA of the CDR3: TGCAGCGTTGAAGATCTGAGGGCTGAAGCTTTCTTT. It specifies CSVEDLRAEAFF.